The 21 T cell receptor beta chains below all came from one sample that was sequenced in a study of molecular identifiers for immune sequencing clone quantification. TCRdb independently ran MiXCR on the PCR reads; one entry per CDR3 protein. The sample lists about 330,000 distinct CDR3 sequences; 24% were seen once. Sequences were obtained from naive CD8+ T cells from blood, with Jurkat cell RNA spiked in. Documented subset: FACS-sorted CD8+CD4-CCR7+CD45RA+ naive T cells. These receptors originate from a human donor in good health. Some libraries in this study had Jurkat cell RNA spiked in.

This clonotype was detected only a few times. The rearrangement links TRBV19 to TRBJ2-2; D remains ambiguous. From germline, CDR1 is LNHDA and CDR2 SQIVND (reference sequence). V shed 1 base and J shed 11 bases, with 14 bases lying between them. The CDR3 is 14 residues long. CDR3 sequence reads: CASSIASDLCELFF. In DNA, the CDR3 is TGTGCCAGTAGTATAGCGTCTGACCTTTGTGAGCTGTTTTTT.

This clonotype was seen only a few times. The chain employs TRBV12-3 or TRBV12-4 and TRBJ2-3, with 7 bases fitting TRBD2. This CDR3 region has 15 residues. V was clipped by 2 bases and J by 0 bases; unmatched bases: 2. CDR3 protein: CASSLSGISTDTQYF. CDR3 sequence (DNA): TGTGCCAGCAGTTTAAGCGGGATTAGCACAGATACGCAGTATTTT.

This clonotype was seen a handful of times. The chain combines TRBV20-1 with TRBJ1-1; TRBD1 is a possible D gene (6 bases). This CDR3 contains 14 residues. Germline V CDR1 and CDR2: DFQATT, SNEGSKA (reference sequence). V lost 6 bases to trimming and J lost 1 base, with 15 bases between them. The CDR3 DNA reads as TGCAGTGCCTCGTCAGGGGCGAAGAACACTGAAGCTTTCTTT. The encoded protein is CSASSGAKNTEAFF.

This clonotype was found a few times. This chain uses TRBV21-1 with TRBJ1-1; TRBD1 is taken as the D call from the table, unchecked against the DNA. TRBV21-1 is classified as a pseudogene. The CDR3 length is 13 residues. In DNA, the CDR3 is TGTGCCAGCAGCAAAGACGGGGGTACGGAAGCTTTCTTT. Translation: CASSKDGGTEAFF.

The V and J genes are TRBV30 and TRBJ2-7; D is unclear. The V end lost 2 bases, the J end lost 1 base, and 18 bases lay between the germline ends. Per germline, CDR1 GTSNPN and CDR2 SVGIG (reference sequence). CDR3 length equals 16 residues. The CDR3 sequence: CAWSPPGLGKSYEQYF. CDR3 DNA sequence: TGTGCCTGGAGTCCTCCGGGCCTGGGAAAGTCCTACGAGCAGTACTTC. Filled out from reference TRBV30 and TRBJ2-7, the complete variable domain reads SQTIHQWPATLVQPVGSPLSLECTVEGTSNPNLYWYRQAAGRGLQLLFYSVGIGQISSEVPQNLSASRPQDRQFILSSKKLLLSDSGFYLCAWSPPGLGKSYEQYFGPGTRLTVT.

The chain combines TRBV7-2 with TRBJ2-7; D unresolved. This CDR3 comprises 14 residues. The ends were cut back, 0 bases at V and 5 bases at J, with 11 bases in the middle. Germline loops: CDR1 SGHTA, CDR2 FQGNSA. The CDR3 region is CASSLASTPNEQYF. In DNA, the CDR3 is TGTGCCAGCAGCTTAGCCTCCACCCCCAACGAGCAGTACTTC. The full variable domain, rest sourced from reference TRBV7-2 and TRBJ2-7, is GAGVSQSPSNKVTEKGKDVELRCDPISGHTALYWYRQSLGQGLEFLIYFQGNSAPDKSGLPSDRFSAERTGGSVSTLTIQRTQQEDSAVYLCASSLASTPNEQYFGPGTRLTVT.

A note on this clonotype: One end of the junction does not line up with germline, which may come from a read error. The chain combines TRBV27 with TRBJ1-5; no firm D call. The CDR3 runs to 12 residues. The germline CDR1 and CDR2 sequences are MNHEY and SMNVEV (reference sequence). As DNA, the CDR3 is TGTGCCAGCAGCGGAAGCAGTCAGCCCCAGCATTTT. Its protein product is CASSGSSQPQHF.

On this clonotype itself: One junction end disagrees with the germline gene, perhaps due to a read error. The chain is built from TRBV7-6 and TRBJ2-1; 10 nucleotides agree with TRBD2. Germline V CDR1 and CDR2: SGHVS, FNYEAQ. The CDR3 is made up of 15 amino acids. CDR3 amino acids: CASSFPAGGYSEQFF. The DNA of the CDR3 is TGTGCCAGCAGCTTCCCAGCGGGAGGGTACAGTGAGCAGTTCTTC.

Ten or more counts support this clonotype. The gene calls are TRBV6-4 and TRBJ1-4; 7 bases map to TRBD1. This CDR3 region has 16 residues. The V gene end was trimmed by 6 bases and the J gene end by 3 bases; junction bases not matched to a gene: 10. The V gene's germline CDR1 is MRHNA and CDR2 SNTAGT. The CDR3 sequence is CASRPNRDRSNEKLFF. CDR3 coding DNA: TGTGCCAGCAGGCCGAACCGGGACAGATCTAATGAAAAACTGTTTTTT.

The chain links TRBV19 to TRBJ2-1, with 12 bases fitting TRBD2. From germline, CDR1 is LNHDA and CDR2 SQIVND (reference sequence). CDR3 length: 16 amino acids. V gave up 3 bases and J gave up 9 bases; unmatched junction bases: 9. CDR3 sequence reads: CASSIALAGGPSEQFF. The CDR3 nucleotides read TGTGCCAGTAGTATCGCTCTAGCGGGAGGGCCGAGTGAGCAGTTCTTC.

This clonotype was observed a few times. The rearrangement uses TRBV29-1 and TRBJ1-1; D is possibly TRBD1 (6 bases). Trimming pared 4 bases from V and 11 bases from J, leaving 14 bases between. The CDR3 runs 11 residues. Germline V gene sequence: CDR1 SQVTM, CDR2 ANQGSEA. Written as DNA, the CDR3 is TGCAGCGTTGTAGGGGGGCTAGAGGCTTTCTTT. Translation gives CSVVGGLEAFF.

This clonotype showed up just a few times. Since a much larger clone is just one base distant, this may be a read error. The V and J genes are TRBV28 and TRBJ2-3; D unclear. The CDR3 extends over 14 amino acids. Germline V CDR1 and CDR2: MDHEN, SYDVKM. V was shortened by 6 bases and J by 5 bases, with 15 bases between the two germline ends. This CDR3 is CASSPRNRVDTQYF. The CDR3 bases are TGTGCCAGCAGCCCGAGGAATCGGGTAGATACGCAGTATTTT.

The chain carries TRBV14 and TRBJ2-1; 9 bases are shared with TRBD1. CDR1 and CDR2 (germline): SGHDN, FVKESK. The CDR3 is made up of 16 amino acids. V lost 2 bases to trimming and J lost 6 bases; unmatched junction nucleotides: 8. CDR3 nucleotides: TGTGCCAGCAGCCAACGGACAGGGGCCCTCTGCAATGAGCAGTTCTTC. It specifies CASSQRTGALCNEQFF. The variable domain in full, with the rest retrieved from reference TRBV14 and TRBJ2-1, is EAGVTQFPSHSVIEKGQTVTLRCDPISGHDNLYWYRRVMGKEIKFLLHFVKESKQDESGMPNNRFLAERTGGTYSTLKVQPAELEDSGVYFCASSQRTGALCNEQFFGPGTRLTVL.

Points on this clonotype: An end of the junction differs from the germline gene, which may be a read error. J is TRBJ1-5 and V is TRBV15; the D is unclear. CDR3 size: 14 residues. Germline V gene lookup returns CDR1 LNHNV and CDR2 YYDKDF (reference sequence). CDR3 loop: CAPRLGRFAPPPHF. CDR3 bases: TGTGCCCCCCGCTTGGGCCGCTTTGCCCCGCCCCCGCATTTT.

A word on this clonotype: A much larger clone differs by one base, so this may be a read error. The conserved phenylalanine or tryptophan is not found at the CDR3 terminus, so this likely reflects a read error. The chain couples TRBV9 to TRBJ2-2, with no clear D. The CDR3 is 14 amino acids. CDR1 and CDR2 from the germline V gene are SGDLS and YYNGEE. V was pared by 0 bases and J by 4 bases, with 7 bases between. CDR3 bases: TGTGCCAGCAGCGTAGGAGGTAGCACCGGGGAGCTGTTTTAT. Its protein product is CASSVGGSTGELFY.

In this sample, this clonotype turned up once. The chain links TRBV2 to TRBJ1-1, with D unclear. CDR3 length equals 13 residues. CDR1 is SNHLY, CDR2 FYNNEI, per germline. Trimming stripped 8 bases from V and 2 bases from J, with 12 bases between. The CDR3 nucleotides read TGTGCCAGCTGCGTGCGGGCCAACACTGAAGCTTTCTTT. Translated, it gives CASCVRANTEAFF.

The chain couples TRBV20-1 to TRBJ2-5; 7 bases match TRBD2. Germline V gene lookup returns CDR1 DFQATT and CDR2 SNEGSKA (reference sequence). CDR3 length equals 14 residues. Unmatched junction bases numbered 8, after V lost 0 bases and J lost 7 bases. The CDR3 bases are TGCAGTGCTAGAGAGCTAGCGGAGCCTGGGACCCAGTACTTC. Its translation is CSARELAEPGTQYF.

This clonotype has more than one count but fewer than ten. The V gene is TRBV20-1, the J gene TRBJ2-3, with TRBD2 identical over 7 bases. Germline CDR1 reads DFQATT; CDR2 reads SNEGSKA (reference sequence). The CDR3 loop spans 15 amino acids. Trimming at V came to 5 bases and at J to 4 bases, leaving 12 bases not matched to a gene. Here the CDR3 reads CSAEQLALAADTQYF. The CDR3 region has the DNA TGCAGTGCTGAACAACTAGCGCTGGCCGCAGATACGCAGTATTTT.

This clonotype occurred many times. V and J are TRBV14 and TRBJ2-3; 9 nucleotides align to TRBD2. Germline V gives CDR1 SGHDN, CDR2 FVKESK. J was trimmed by 4 bases and V by 1 base; bases with no gene match: 6. This CDR3 spans 16 amino acids. In nucleotides, the CDR3 is TGTGCCAGCAGCCAAGGAACGGCGGGGGGGCCAGATACGCAGTATTTT. Its protein product is CASSQGTAGGPDTQYF. Looking up the rest from reference TRBV14 and TRBJ2-3 gives the full variable domain: EAGVTQFPSHSVIEKGQTVTLRCDPISGHDNLYWYRRVMGKEIKFLLHFVKESKQDESGMPNNRFLAERTGGTYSTLKVQPAELEDSGVYFCASSQGTAGGPDTQYFGPGTRLTVL.

With respect to this clonotype: A much more abundant neighbour one base away suggests this may be a read error. The chain couples TRBV11-2 to TRBJ2-1; D is unresolved. The CDR3 loop spans 12 amino acids. Germline V gives CDR1 SGHAT, CDR2 FQNNGV. Here the CDR3 DNA reads TGTGCCAGCAGCTCCCCCTCCCGTGAGCAGTCCTTC. Its protein product is CASSSPSREQSF.

In the case of this clonotype: The CDR3 ends on some other residue instead of the conserved phenylalanine or tryptophan, so this is likely a read error. CDR3 amino acids: CASTSFWAGSGANVLTL. For the CDR3, the DNA is TGTGCCAGCACCTCCTTCTGGGCCGGTTCTGGGGCCAACGTCCTGACTCTC. The rearrangement links TRBV6-5 to TRBJ2-6, with D unresolved. Germline assignment: CDR1 MNHEY and CDR2 SVGAGI. Trimming took 7 bases from V and 1 from J, leaving 17 bases between them. The CDR3 covers 17 residues.